This section outlines one TCR beta chain sequence together with its context. This receptor's antigen is unknown. No quality values exist for individual bases; no much larger clone is one base distant. The time point label, as the study defines it: baseline before first vaccination. Vaccinee samples were obtained from the UK trials COV001 and COV002, which included a single-blind randomized controlled phase 2/3 trial of AZD1222 (ChAdOx1 nCoV-19) in healthy adults. For TCRbeta chain sequencing, PBMC samples were collected from trial participants at day 0 and at day 28 after the second dose. These data come from a study of T cell responses to AZD1222 COVID-19 vaccine (dated by TCRdb to the early 2020s). About the study as a whole: AZD1222 recipients with second doses at about 4 weeks or about 12 weeks were pooled, because spike-specific TCR depth and breadth did not differ between schedules. TCR sequencing was performed for 230 to 250 trial participants, of whom 200 to 220 were given two doses of AZD1222 and around 25 were given two doses of MenACWY control vaccine. Trial participants were enrolled into age subgroups of 18-55, 56-69 and 70-plus years, which contained approximately 150, 30 and 60 TCR-sequenced participants, respectively.

The CDR3 regions of human TCRbeta chains were subjected to immunosequencing. As for the authors' bioinformatics: Repertoire TCRs were checked for matches against a reference library of SARS-CoV-2-specific TCRs that had been generated using the MIRA antigen-specificity platform. Breadth was defined as the fraction of unique TCRs that were SARS-CoV-2-associated, and depth was defined as the fraction of total T cells that were SARS-CoV-2-associated. Each spike-specific TCR was assigned to its reactive spike region and to a CD4 or CD8 class using the MIRA data. Log10-transformed breadth and depth values were compared by one-way ANOVA with Sidak's multiple comparisons tests. Sourced from immuneACCESS, this table was stored by TCRdb with only in-frame sequences that have V and J called. A share of the clones is absent; for the studies checked, an unresolved V gene accounts for under half, and the remainder has no known explanation. V and J calls plus clone size are reproduced from that table; the DNA served to infer D and trimming. The sample table lists roughly 140,000 clones, about 91% of them with a count of one. The top ten clones comprise more than 2% of the sample.

According to the germline V gene, CDR1 reads KGHSH and CDR2 reads LQKENI. There are 14 amino acids in the CDR3, from cysteine to phenylalanine inclusive. The kept DNA is CDR3 alone, 42 bases in frame from the first base. V is shortened by 3 bases, J by 1 base, and the region joining them spans 4 bases. Summary of the overall study and its limitations: Reportedly, almost half of the unique spike-specific TCRs recognized epitopes lying outside the regions that are mutated in the B.1.351 and B.1.1.7 variants. Participants were mostly white British, with more females than males. The authors suggested clonal diversity may have been underestimated. The 56-69-year group was small, and its depth increase did not reach significance, likely because of low power. After two AZD1222 doses, both the breadth and the depth of spike-specific TCRs were significantly higher than at day 0 and than in MenACWY recipients. No day 14 peak-response samples were available, so repertoires were characterized only after the peak T cell response. Conclusions about previously exposed vaccinees were limited because only six AZD1222 recipients were SARS-CoV-2 seropositive at baseline. CD4 TCRs associated with the vaccine covered the entire spike protein, and the dominant responses were in regions 160-218 and 743-854.

Here the sequenced sample was peripheral blood, taken on day 0 of AZD1222 vaccination. The sequence joins TRBV18 to TRBJ2-6; the D gene cannot be named for sure. The receptor comes from an adult in good health. Here the CDR3 is given as CASSPTSGANVLTF. In nucleotides, the sequence is TGTGCCAGCTCACCCACGTCTGGGGCCAACGTCCTGACTTTC.